This T cell receptor (beta chain) derives from a study of Ad26.COV2.S vaccination and SARS-CoV-2 variants (dated by TCRdb to the early 2020s). About the investigation overall: Vaccine-arm donors were drawn from COV1001, a multicentre, randomized, double-blind, placebo-controlled phase I-IIa trial of Ad26.COV2.S in healthy adults. Ad26.COV2.S was administered intramuscularly at 5 x 10^10 or 1 x 10^11 viral particles, either as a single shot or as two shots given 56 days apart. TCRbeta repertoire sequencing served as the tool for gauging how specific and how broad the SARS-CoV-2-reactive T cell receptors were following Ad26.COV2.S vaccination. A total of approximately 30 samples were included in the TCR-sequenced set, comprising roughly 19 Ad26.COV2.S vaccine recipients, 5 placebo recipients and 8 SARS-CoV-2 convalescent individuals. Trial participants were randomized into five groups of five: low-dose or high-dose Ad26.COV2.S given once or twice, or placebo on both occasions. Throughout the experiments and outcome assessment, investigators stayed blinded to trial group allocation.

On the study overall, not on this receptor specifically: Spike-specific TCR breadth was higher in Ad26.COV2.S recipients than in placebo recipients (P = 0.0014). The study lacked the statistical power to compare responses across vaccine doses or regimens. Comparable non-spike TCR breadth was observed between vaccine and placebo recipients, consistent with only spike being contained in the vaccine. The authors noted that total T cell responses may have been underestimated by the TCR breadth and depth analyses. Substantial breadth of spike-specific CD8+ and CD4+ T cell responses was reported after vaccination.

Worth noting for this clone: It lacks a known antigen. Nothing much larger sits one base from this clone, and base qualities are not available.

The germline V gene provides CDR1 KGHSH and CDR2 LQKENI. CDR3 length: 14 amino acids, cysteine to phenylalanine. CDR3 DNA only is kept here, 42 bases in frame from base 1. Trimming at the junction amounts to 3 bases on V and 5 bases on J, and the germline ends lie 13 bases apart. TCRbeta CDR3 regions were sequenced with the immunoSEQ Assay. After extraction, genomic DNA underwent amplification by bias-controlled multiplex PCR, followed by high-throughput sequencing. The study's processing was this. Collapsing and filtering of sequences were performed to quantify the absolute abundance of each unique TCRbeta CDR3 region. T cell fraction was estimated by normalizing TCRbeta template counts to usable DNA, which was measured by amplifying reference genes present in all nucleated cells. Repertoire TCRs were annotated as SARS-CoV-2-specific when V gene, CDR3 amino acid sequence and J gene were exactly matched to a known reactive TCR set. MIRA supplied the reference SARS-CoV-2 TCR set, which was filtered for enrichment in COVID-19-positive ImmuneCODE repertoires so that public or cross-reactive TCRs were removed. Drawing on the MIRA antigens, annotated TCRs were analysed further at the level of specific ORF or position within ORF. Depth was the summed frequency of annotated unique rearrangements, while breadth was defined as annotated unique rearrangements over total unique productive rearrangements. TCR breadth was compared between groups using two-sided Wilcoxon rank-sum tests. Held by TCRdb, this immuneACCESS table contains in-frame sequences only and omits some clones. Under half of the omission traces to an unresolved V gene where checked; the cause of the rest is unknown. V, J and clone size reflect that table, while D and trimming were determined from the DNA. The sample yields 400,000 to 500,000 clones; approximately 92% were counted once. Roughly 2.5% of the sample is held by the ten biggest clonotypes.

According to the study, the label for this sample's treatment or condition signals: over 15 received Ad26.COV2.S at low or high dose, single or two shots; 5 received placebo; per-sample allocation not given. For vaccine and placebo recipients, repertoires were sequenced using samples collected on day 63 after the first injection. Between 29 July and 7 August 2020, Cohort 1b enrolled around 24 adults aged 18-55 years at one site in Boston, USA. Ad26.COV2.S was a replication-incompetent adenovirus type 26 vector that expressed a prefusion-stabilized SARS-CoV-2 spike protein derived from the original Wuhan strain.

In this chain, TRBV18 is recombined with TRBJ2-5; the D region possibly corresponds to TRBD1 (5 bases align). The sequenced sample was peripheral blood, obtained in a trial of Ad26.COV2.S vaccine versus placebo. The source is a person aged 18 to 59 who received the Ad26.COV2.S COVID-19 vaccine or a placebo. At the DNA level, the sequence is TGTGCCAGCTCACCCCCGACAGTTGGTGAGACCCAGTACTTC. The translation is CASSPPTVGETQYF.